Listed here are 10 T cell receptor beta chains from one sample, sequenced in a study of metastatic and nonmetastatic thyroid tumors. TCRdb reprocessed the PCR reads using MiXCR. Of 45,000 to 50,000 clones listed, approximately 26% are singletons. All patients were treatment-naive before thyroid surgery. Sequencing was carried out using blood. These TCRs come from a male donor with papillary thyroid cancer or a benign thyroid nodule (not recorded which). Some clones in this sample may be carry-over from other donors' samples.

Notes on this clone: One end of the junction does not line up with germline, which may come from a read error. The rearrangement joins TRBV4-1 to TRBJ1-2, with D possibly being TRBD1 (5 bases). The germline CDR1 and CDR2 sequences are MGHRA and YSYEKL. The CDR3 is 14 amino acids. The CDR3: CASSQDGGGRCYIF. The CDR3 coding sequence is TGCGCCAGCAGCCAAGATGGGGGGGGTAGGTGCTACATCTTC.

This clone has a count of ten or more. This may be a read error: a much more frequent sequence differs by one nucleotide. J is TRBJ2-7 and V is TRBV27, with 8 bases aligning to TRBD2. CDR1 and CDR2 (germline): MNHEY, SMNVEV (reference sequence). V gave up 1 base and J gave up 0 bases; unmatched junction bases: 5. The CDR3 has 16 amino acids. This chain's CDR3 is CASSLYPGGSSYEQYF. The CDR3 coding sequence is TGTGCCAGCAGTTTATACCCGGGAGGGAGCTCCTACGAGCAGTACTTC.

A remark on this clone: Germline is not matched at one junction end, which may reflect a read error. V is TRBV6-1 and J is TRBJ1-5; D remains unclear. The germline V gene encodes CDR1 MNHNS and CDR2 SASEGT. This CDR3 has 13 amino acids. CDR3 DNA sequence: TGTGCCACCAGGATAGATTCAAATCAGCCCCATCATTTT. Its protein is CATRIDSNQPHHF.

This clone was recorded a few times. This chain joins TRBV6-1 and TRBJ2-3; perhaps D is TRBD1 or TRBD2 (6 bases each). CDR3 length equals 15 residues. The V and J ends lost 5 bases and 3 bases respectively, with 15 bases between them. Germline V gene data show CDR1 as MNHNS and CDR2 as SASEGT. Here the CDR3 reads CASSPRGARTDTQYF. CDR3 coding DNA: TGTGCCAGCAGTCCTAGGGGGGCACGAACAGATACGCAGTATTTT.

This clone was counted many times. The genes are TRBV5-1 and TRBJ2-1, with 7 bases fitting TRBD1. The CDR3 length is 13 residues. Germline V lookup: CDR1 SGHRS, CDR2 YFSETQ. The V gene end was trimmed by 4 bases and the J gene end by 9 bases; junction bases not matched to a gene: 7. The CDR3 spells CASSPGQLFEQFF. CDR3 nucleotide sequence: TGCGCCAGCAGCCCGGGACAGCTCTTTGAGCAGTTCTTC.

As concerns this clone: This may stem from a read error, because a much larger clone lies one nucleotide away. The chain recombines TRBV5-1 with TRBJ2-2; D may be TRBD1 or TRBD2 (6 bases each). This CDR3 has 16 residues. CDR1 and CDR2 from the germline V gene are SGHRS and YFSETQ. This chain's CDR3 is CATSLEGRGLTGELFF. CDR3 in DNA: TGCGCCACCAGCTTGGAAGGCAGGGGACTGACCGGGGAGCTGTTTTTT. The whole variable domain, remainder taken from reference TRBV5-1 and TRBJ2-2, is KAGVTQTPRYLIKTRGQQVTLSCSPISGHRSVSWYQQTPGQGLQFLFEYFSETQRNKGNFPGRFSGRQFSNSRSEMNVSTLELGDSALYLCATSLEGRGLTGELFFGEGSRLTVL.

By share, this clone ranks as medium-sized. The V call is TRBV28, the J call TRBJ2-7; D call uncertain. Germline V lookup: CDR1 MDHEN, CDR2 SYDVKM. Trimming stripped 4 bases from V and 3 bases from J, with 4 bases between. The CDR3 consists of 11 residues. CDR3 residues: CASSSYYEQYF. For the CDR3, the DNA is TGTGCCAGCAGTTCCTACTACGAGCAGTACTTC.

This clone has a handful of counts. One end of the junction does not line up with germline, which may come from a read error. The chain carries TRBV10-3 and TRBJ1-1; D remains ambiguous. The CDR3 runs 16 residues. The germline gives CDR1 ENHRY, CDR2 SYGVKD. The CDR3 here is CATSESAPSINTEAFF. In DNA form, the CDR3 reads TGTGCCACCAGTGAATCCGCCCCAAGTATCAACACTGAAGCTTTCTTT.

In this sample, this clone turned up many times. This chain connects TRBV27 to TRBJ1-5; D gene uncertain. The CDR3 loop spans 15 amino acids. Deletions cut 8 bases from V and 0 bases from J, with 14 bases between. Germline loops: CDR1 MNHEY, CDR2 SMNVEV (reference sequence). CDR3 loop: CASAFRAYSNQPQHF. In nucleotides, the CDR3 is TGTGCCAGCGCTTTCCGGGCCTATAGCAATCAGCCCCAGCATTTT.

The V gene is TRBV5-1, the J gene TRBJ2-3; TRBD1 agrees at 9 bases. The ends lost 0 bases at V and 2 bases at J; junction bases unmatched: 4. The length of the CDR3 is 16 residues. CDR1 and CDR2 (germline): SGHRS, YFSETQ. CDR3 in amino acids: CASSLAGQGFTDTQYF. CDR3 nucleotides: TGCGCCAGCAGCTTGGCCGGACAGGGGTTCACAGATACGCAGTATTTT.